These 9 T cell receptor beta chains came from one sample sequenced in a study of CD8 T cells in ankylosing spondylitis. Study findings and constraints: Ankylosing spondylitis blood appeared to carry a characteristic TCR beta motif of roughly 8 highly homologous variants.

These receptors have no known antigen. MiXCR, run by TCRdb on the 5' RACE reads, gives a single entry per CDR3 protein. In the table there are hundreds of thousands of distinct CDR3 sequences, about 10% of which are singletons. The specimen was blood, either unsorted or a sorted T cell fraction (not recorded which). Receptors were obtained from a male donor with ankylosing spondylitis.

This rearrangement joins TRBV20-1 to TRBJ1-2, with D maybe TRBD1 (6 bases). The CDR3 covers 13 residues. V gave up 4 bases and J gave up 2 bases, with 11 bases separating them. From germline, CDR1 is DFQATT and CDR2 SNEGSKA (reference sequence). CDR3 sequence (DNA): TGCAGTGCTACCCATACAGGGAACTATGGCTACACCTTC. Residues: CSATHTGNYGYTF.

This clonotype was picked up a small number of times. The gene calls are TRBV9 and TRBJ1-2; unclear D gene. The CDR3 is made up of 15 amino acids. V shed 0 bases and J shed 6 bases, with 15 bases lying between them. Germline V gene sequence: CDR1 SGDLS, CDR2 YYNGEE. The DNA for the CDR3 is TGTGCCAGCAGCGTAGTTACCTCAGGATTCGATGGCTACACCTTC. It encodes CASSVVTSGFDGYTF.

This clonotype was seen a handful of times. This chain connects TRBV18 to TRBJ2-5; unclear D gene. V was cut by 3 bases and J by 7 bases, with 15 bases left in between. The CDR3 totals 14 residues. Per germline, CDR1 KGHSH and CDR2 LQKENI. CDR3 nucleotide sequence: TGTGCCAGCTCACCGTCAGCCCGATCGGGGACCCAGTACTTC. Its translation is CASSPSARSGTQYF.

This clonotype has more than one count but fewer than ten. The rearrangement joins TRBV20-1 to TRBJ2-3, with a possible D match to TRBD2 (5 bases). This CDR3 spans 11 amino acids. The V gene's germline CDR1 is DFQATT and CDR2 SNEGSKA (reference sequence). V lost 6 bases and J 7 bases, leaving 11 bases between the germline ends. DNA of the CDR3: TGCAGTGCCCTCACTAGTTATACGCAGTATTTT. This gives the protein CSALTSYTQYF.

The genes are TRBV6-2 or TRBV6-3 and TRBJ2-1; D is uncertain. Germline V gene sequence: CDR1 MNHEY, CDR2 SVGEGT. CDR3 length equals 14 residues. Trimming pared 5 bases from V and 5 bases from J, leaving 13 bases between. The CDR3 nucleotides are TGTGCCAGCAGTCCACGCCAGATTCACAATGAGCAGTTCTTC. This gives the protein CASSPRQIHNEQFF.

In this sample, this clonotype turned up a few times. This sequence joins TRBV27 and TRBJ2-2; no reliable D call. The CDR3 sequence is 15 residues long. Trimming left V 4 bases short and J 3 bases short, with 12 bases between. Germline lookup yields CDR1 MNHEY and CDR2 SMNVEV (reference sequence). CDR3 loop: CASSYVGRYTGELFF. For the CDR3, the DNA is TGTGCCAGCAGTTATGTTGGCAGGTACACCGGGGAGCTGTTTTTT.

J is TRBJ2-2 and V is TRBV20-1, with 8 nucleotides matching TRBD1. The V gene end was trimmed by 6 bases and the J gene end by 0 bases; junction bases not matched to a gene: 3. The CDR3 spans 14 residues. Germline V gene sequence: CDR1 DFQATT, CDR2 SNEGSKA (reference sequence). The DNA for the CDR3 is TGCAGTGCGACGGGACAGGCGAACACCGGGGAGCTGTTTTTT. Protein: CSATGQANTGELFF.

There are a few counts of this clonotype. The chain employs TRBV12-3 or TRBV12-4 and TRBJ2-3; the D gene is possibly TRBD2 (6 bases). CDR3 size: 13 residues. V was cut by 8 bases and J by 8 bases, with 17 bases left in between. This CDR3 is CASLGGGESTQYF. Here the CDR3 DNA reads TGTGCCAGCCTAGGTGGAGGGGAAAGTACGCAGTATTTT.

The sample holds a few counts of this clonotype. CDR3 nucleotides: TGCGCCAGCAGCTCCGCGAGCGTTGACCCCCCCTACAATGAGCAGTTCTTC. Residues: CASSSASVDPPYNEQFF. The chain joins TRBV5-1 to TRBJ2-1; D gene unclear. Germline values: CDR1 SGHRS, CDR2 YFSETQ. The V end lost 3 bases, the J end lost 2 bases, and 18 bases lay between the germline ends. The CDR3 sequence is 17 residues long. The full variable domain, in which reference TRBV5-1 and TRBJ2-1 provide the parts outside the CDR3, is KAGVTQTPRYLIKTRGQQVTLSCSPISGHRSVSWYQQTPGQGLQFLFEYFSETQRNKGNFPGRFSGRQFSNSRSEMNVSTLELGDSALYLCASSSASVDPPYNEQFFGPGTRLTVL.